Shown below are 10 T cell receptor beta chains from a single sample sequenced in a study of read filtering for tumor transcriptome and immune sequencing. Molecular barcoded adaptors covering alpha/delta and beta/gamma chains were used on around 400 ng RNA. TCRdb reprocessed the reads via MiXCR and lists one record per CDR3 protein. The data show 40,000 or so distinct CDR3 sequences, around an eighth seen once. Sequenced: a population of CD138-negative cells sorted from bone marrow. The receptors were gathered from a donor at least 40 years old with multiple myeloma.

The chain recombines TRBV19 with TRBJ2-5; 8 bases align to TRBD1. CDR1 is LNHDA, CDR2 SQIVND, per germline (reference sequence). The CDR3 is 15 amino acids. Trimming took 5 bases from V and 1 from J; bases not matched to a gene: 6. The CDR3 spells CASSPRTGTQETQYF. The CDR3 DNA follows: TGTGCCAGTAGTCCGAGGACAGGGACCCAAGAGACCCAGTACTTC.

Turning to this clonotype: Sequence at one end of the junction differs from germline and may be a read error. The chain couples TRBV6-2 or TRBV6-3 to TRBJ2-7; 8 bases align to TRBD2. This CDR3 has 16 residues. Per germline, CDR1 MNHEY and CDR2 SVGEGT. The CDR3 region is CASSSLERENSYELYF. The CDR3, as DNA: TGTGCCAGCAGTTCCTTGGAGCGGGAGAACTCCTACGAGCTGTACTTC.

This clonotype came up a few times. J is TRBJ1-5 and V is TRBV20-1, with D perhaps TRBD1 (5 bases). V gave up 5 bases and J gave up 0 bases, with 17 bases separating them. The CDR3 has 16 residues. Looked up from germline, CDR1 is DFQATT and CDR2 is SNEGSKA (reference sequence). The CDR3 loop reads CSAPVPGLNSNQPQHF. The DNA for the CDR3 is TGCAGTGCTCCAGTACCGGGGCTAAATAGCAATCAGCCCCAGCATTTT.

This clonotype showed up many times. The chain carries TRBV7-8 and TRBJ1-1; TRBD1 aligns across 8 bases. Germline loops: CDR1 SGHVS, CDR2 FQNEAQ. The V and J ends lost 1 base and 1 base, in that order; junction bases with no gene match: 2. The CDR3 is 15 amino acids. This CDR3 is CASSLGTGSNTEAFF. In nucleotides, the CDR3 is TGTGCCAGCAGCTTAGGGACAGGGTCGAACACTGAAGCTTTCTTT.

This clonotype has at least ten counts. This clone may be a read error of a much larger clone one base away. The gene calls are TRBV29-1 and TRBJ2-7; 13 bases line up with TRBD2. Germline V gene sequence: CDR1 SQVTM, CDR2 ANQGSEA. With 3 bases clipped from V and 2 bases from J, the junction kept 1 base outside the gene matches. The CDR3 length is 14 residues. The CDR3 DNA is TGCAGCGTTGATGGGACTAGCGGGGCCTACGAGCAGTACTTC. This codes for CSVDGTSGAYEQYF.

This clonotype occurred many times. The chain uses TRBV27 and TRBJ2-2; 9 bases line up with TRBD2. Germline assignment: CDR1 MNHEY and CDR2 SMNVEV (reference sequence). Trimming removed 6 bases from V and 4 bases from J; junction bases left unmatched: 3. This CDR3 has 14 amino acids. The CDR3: CASRAGGSTGELFF. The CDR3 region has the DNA TGTGCCAGCAGGGCGGGAGGGAGCACCGGGGAGCTGTTTTTT.

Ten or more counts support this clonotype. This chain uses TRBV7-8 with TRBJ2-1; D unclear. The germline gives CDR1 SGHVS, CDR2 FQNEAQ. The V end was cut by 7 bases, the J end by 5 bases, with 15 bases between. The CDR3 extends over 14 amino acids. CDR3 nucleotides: TGTGCCAGCACTCAATTTAGGTTAGACAATGAGCAGTTCTTC. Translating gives CASTQFRLDNEQFF.

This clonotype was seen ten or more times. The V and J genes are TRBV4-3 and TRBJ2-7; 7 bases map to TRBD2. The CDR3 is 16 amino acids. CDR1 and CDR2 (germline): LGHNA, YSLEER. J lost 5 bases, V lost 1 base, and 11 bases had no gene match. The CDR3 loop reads CASSQVGGGRRNEQYF. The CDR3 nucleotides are TGCGCCAGCAGCCAAGTAGGAGGCGGGAGAAGGAACGAGCAGTACTTC.

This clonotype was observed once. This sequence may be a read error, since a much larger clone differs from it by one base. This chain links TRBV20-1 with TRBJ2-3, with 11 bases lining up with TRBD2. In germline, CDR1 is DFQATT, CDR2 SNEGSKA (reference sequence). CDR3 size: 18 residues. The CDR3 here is CSATGLAGGGSGTDTPYF. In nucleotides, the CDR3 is TGCAGTGCTACCGGGCTAGCGGGAGGAGGGTCCGGCACAGATACGCCGTATTTT.

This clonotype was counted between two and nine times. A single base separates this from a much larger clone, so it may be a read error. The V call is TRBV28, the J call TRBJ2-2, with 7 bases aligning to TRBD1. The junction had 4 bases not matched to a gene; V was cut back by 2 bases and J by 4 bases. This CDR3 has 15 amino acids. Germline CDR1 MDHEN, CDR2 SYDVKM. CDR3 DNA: TGTGCCAGCAGTTTAGGGACAGCCAGCACCGGGGAGCTGTTTTTT. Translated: CASSLGTASTGELFF.